Shown below are 11 T cell receptor beta chains from a single sample sequenced in a study of blood T cell repertoires in COVID-19. Profiling relied on immunoSEQ multiplex PCR, and the TCRdb table lists in-frame clones only, not all of them. The sample includes about 160,000 clones, over 70% of them seen just once. The source material was PBMCs or T cells enriched from blood (not recorded which). These receptors all come from a woman aged 45 to 65 in a cohort exposed to, infected with or recovered from COVID-19 (not recorded which).

The chain employs TRBV29-1 and TRBJ2-7, with D tentatively TRBD1 (6 bases). V was trimmed by 7 bases and J by 7 bases, leaving 20 bases between them. The CDR3 extends over 13 amino acids. CDR1 and CDR2 from the germline V gene are SQVTM and ANQGSEA. In DNA form, the CDR3 reads TGCAGCGCGACCGGGACACCTAGGGGGGAGCAGTACTTC. As protein: CSATGTPRGEQYF.

The rearrangement joins TRBV5-6 to TRBJ1-2; 8 positions agree with TRBD1. The CDR3 loop spans 14 amino acids. The V gene end was trimmed by 4 bases and the J gene end by 8 bases; junction bases not matched to a gene: 10. The germline V gene has CDR1 SGHDT and CDR2 YYEEEE. CDR3: CASSMTGTGGGYTF. For the CDR3, the DNA is TGTGCCAGCAGCATGACCGGGACAGGAGGCGGCTACACCTTC.

Here the CDR3 reads CATQGTSGGARSNEQFF. The DNA of the CDR3 is TGCGCCACCCAGGGGACTAGCGGGGGGGCCAGGAGCAATGAGCAGTTCTTC. The rearrangement joins TRBV5-1 to TRBJ2-1; the match to TRBD2 covers 16 bases. CDR3 length: 17 residues. The germline CDR1 and CDR2 sequences are SGHRS and YFSETQ. The V gene end was trimmed by 9 bases and the J gene end by 6 bases; junction bases not matched to a gene: 12.

The rearrangement joins TRBV6-6 to TRBJ2-7; D is uncertain. The CDR3 contains 13 residues. CDR1 is MNHNY and CDR2 is SVGAGI in the germline V gene (reference sequence). Trimming left V 7 bases short and J 2 bases short, with 12 bases between. CDR3 residues: CASTRIGTYEQYF. CDR3 bases: TGTGCCAGCACCAGGATTGGTACCTACGAGCAGTACTTC.

The V and J genes are TRBV25-1 and TRBJ1-4; D is perhaps TRBD1 (5 bases). V was trimmed by 8 bases and J by 0 bases, leaving 13 bases between them. CDR3 size: 15 residues. Germline CDR1 is MGHDK and CDR2 is SYGVNS. The CDR3 DNA sequence: TGTGCCAGCGGCCCGACAGACTCAACTAATGAAAAACTGTTTTTT. This sequence encodes CASGPTDSTNEKLFF.

The gene calls are TRBV28 and TRBJ2-7; possible D gene TRBD1, 6 bases. Germline V lookup: CDR1 MDHEN, CDR2 SYDVKM. Trimming shortened V by 4 bases and J by 3 bases, and 13 bases separated the two germline ends. The CDR3 spans 14 residues. The CDR3 coding sequence is TGTGCCAGCAGTTCAGGTAACAGGGTCTACGAGCAGTACTTC. It translates to CASSSGNRVYEQYF.

The J gene is TRBJ2-5, the V gene TRBV7-2; D remains unclear. The germline gives CDR1 SGHTA, CDR2 FQGNSA. Trimming cost V 5 bases and J 1 base, with 11 bases left between them. This CDR3 region has 14 residues. The CDR3 DNA sequence: TGTGCCAGCAGCCCAAGCACAGCCCAAGAGACCCAGTACTTC. It translates to CASSPSTAQETQYF.

J is TRBJ1-1 and V is TRBV7-2; 8 bases map to TRBD1. Germline V gene lookup returns CDR1 SGHTA and CDR2 FQGNSA. Unmatched junction bases numbered 15, after V lost 5 bases and J lost 7 bases. The CDR3 covers 16 residues. CDR3 nucleotides: TGTGCCAGCAGCCCCCAGTGGACAGGGAAAATTGTTGAAGCTTTCTTT. Translating it yields CASSPQWTGKIVEAFF.

CDR3 amino acids: CASSKRRGGCTEAFF. As DNA, the CDR3 is TGTGCCAGCAGCAAAAGAAGGGGTGGGTGCACTGAAGCTTTCTTT. The chain joins TRBV21-1 to TRBJ1-1; TRBD1 is taken as the D call from the table, unchecked against the DNA. TRBV21-1 is described as a pseudogene. This CDR3 region has 15 residues.

The chain links TRBV12-3 or TRBV12-4 to TRBJ2-7; TRBD2 is a possible D gene (6 bases). V lost 5 bases to trimming and J lost 7 bases, with 15 bases between them. This CDR3 is 13 amino acids long. CDR3 sequence (DNA): TGTGCCAGCAGTCCCGGGATGGGAGGAGAGCAGTACTTC. It is translated as CASSPGMGGEQYF.

This chain connects TRBV2 to TRBJ1-5; D is perhaps TRBD1 (5 bases). The CDR3 runs 13 residues. Trimming removed 6 bases from V and 0 bases from J, with 6 bases in between. CDR1 is SNHLY and CDR2 is FYNNEI in the germline V gene. CDR3 bases: TGTGCCAGCAGAGGGGATAGCAATCAGCCCCAGCATTTT. Protein: CASRGDSNQPQHF. Full variable domain (missing parts from reference TRBV2 and TRBJ1-5): EPEVTQTPSHQVTQMGQEVILRCVPISNHLYFYWYRQILGQKVEFLVSFYNNEISEKSEIFDDQFSVERPDGSNFTLKIRSTKLEDSAMYFCASRGDSNQPQHFGDGTRLSIL.